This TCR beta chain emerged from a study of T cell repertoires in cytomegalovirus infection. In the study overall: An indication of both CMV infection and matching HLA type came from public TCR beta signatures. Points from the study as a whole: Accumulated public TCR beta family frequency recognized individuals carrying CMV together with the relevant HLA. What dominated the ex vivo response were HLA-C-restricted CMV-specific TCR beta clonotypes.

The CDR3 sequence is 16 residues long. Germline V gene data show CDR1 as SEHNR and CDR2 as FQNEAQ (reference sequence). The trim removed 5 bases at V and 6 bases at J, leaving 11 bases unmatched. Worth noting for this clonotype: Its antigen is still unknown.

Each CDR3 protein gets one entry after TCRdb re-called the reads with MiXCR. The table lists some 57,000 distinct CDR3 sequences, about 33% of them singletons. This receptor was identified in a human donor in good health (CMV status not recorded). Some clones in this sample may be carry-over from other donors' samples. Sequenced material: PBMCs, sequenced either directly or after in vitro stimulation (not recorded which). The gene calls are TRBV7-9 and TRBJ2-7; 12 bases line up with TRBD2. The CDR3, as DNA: TGTGCCAGCAGCCCACCATCTAGCGGGAGGGGTGGCGAGCAGTACTTC. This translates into CASSPPSSGRGGEQYF.